These 28 T cell receptor beta chains were all obtained from the same sample, sequenced in a study of patients and donors after allogeneic stem cell transplantation (dated by TCRdb to 2018 to 2021). Library creation used RT-PCR. This sample was sequenced with a NextSeq 550. TCRdb reran the public reads through fastp at Q25 and MiXCR, keeping productive beta chains. Identical CDR3 proteins give one entry, which carries the most common genes and DNA. This sample gives about 410,000 distinct CDR3 sequences in total; roughly 17% of them show up just once. Of the sample, 7.2% falls within the top ten clones. Source material: blood, either unsorted or a sorted T cell fraction (not recorded which). Receptors were obtained from a human donor who was either an allogeneic HSCT recipient or a stem cell or donor lymphocyte infusion donor (not recorded which). It is not recorded whose cells these are; they may come from a transplant donor.

In this sample, this clonotype turned up a few times. The genes are TRBV4-3 and TRBJ2-3; TRBD1 matches at 9 bases. J lost 6 bases, V lost 5 bases, and 6 bases had no gene match. CDR1 is LGHNA, CDR2 YSLEER, per germline. The CDR3 consists of 14 residues. The CDR3: CASSYTGGLDTQYF. In DNA, the CDR3 is TGCGCCAGCAGCTATACAGGGGGCTTGGATACGCAGTATTTT.

V usage is TRBV7-9 and J usage is TRBJ2-7; weak D call: TRBD1 (8 bases). The length of the CDR3 is 16 residues. Deletions cut 4 bases from V and 5 bases from J, with 21 bases between. Germline CDR1 and CDR2: SEHNR and FQNEAQ (reference sequence). CDR3 nucleotide sequence: TGTGCCAGCAGCTCCCGGACAGGGACTACCCTACACGAGCAGTACTTC. Protein product: CASSSRTGTTLHEQYF.

V usage is TRBV19 and J usage is TRBJ2-5, with TRBD2 matching 8 bases. The V gene's germline CDR1 is LNHDA and CDR2 SQIVND (reference sequence). Losses at the gene ends were 8 bases for V and 2 bases for J; bases not matched to a gene: 4. CDR3 length: 13 residues. The CDR3 sequence: CASGTRTQETQYF. The CDR3 bases are TGTGCCAGTGGGACTAGAACACAAGAGACCCAGTACTTC.

This clonotype appeared many times. The chain has TRBV5-1 and TRBJ2-1; D call uncertain. CDR3 length: 15 residues. Germline V CDR1 and CDR2: SGHRS, YFSETQ. V was clipped by 0 bases and J by 2 bases, with 9 bases between them. The CDR3 loop reads CASSLGNFPYNEQFF. CDR3 sequence (DNA): TGCGCCAGCAGCTTGGGCAACTTTCCCTACAATGAGCAGTTCTTC.

The chain carries TRBV6-5 and TRBJ1-6, with D maybe TRBD1 (6 bases). This CDR3 spans 16 amino acids. V lost 0 bases and J 7 bases, leaving 13 bases between the germline ends. Germline lookup yields CDR1 MNHEY and CDR2 SVGAGI. This chain's CDR3 is CASSYSGQLPNSPLHF. The CDR3 DNA sequence: TGTGCCAGCAGTTACTCTGGACAGCTACCAAATTCACCCCTCCACTTT.

This clonotype has a handful of counts. CDR3 amino acids: CASSPLAGGSEQYF. The CDR3, as DNA: TGCGCCAGCAGCCCCCTAGCCGGGGGCTCCGAGCAGTACTTC. The V call is TRBV5-1, the J call TRBJ2-7; perhaps D is TRBD1 or TRBD2 (6 bases each). The germline V and J ends were trimmed by 4 bases and 6 bases, with 17 bases remaining between them. Germline-derived CDR1 and CDR2 are SGHRS and YFSETQ. CDR3 length: 14 amino acids.

The V call is TRBV10-3, the J call TRBJ2-5, with no clear D. Per the germline V gene, CDR1 is ENHRY and CDR2 is SYGVKD. This CDR3 is built from 12 residues. Trimming pared 11 bases from V and 2 bases from J, leaving 12 bases between. The chain's CDR3 is CASTESQETQYF. Written as DNA, the CDR3 is TGTGCCTCCACCGAATCGCAAGAGACCCAGTACTTC.

V and J are TRBV2 and TRBJ1-1; tentatively, D is TRBD1 (6 bases). CDR1 and CDR2 from the germline V gene are SNHLY and FYNNEI. V lost 7 bases and J 6 bases, leaving 9 bases between the germline ends. CDR3 length: 11 residues. The CDR3 sequence is CASTGVPEAFF. Here the CDR3 DNA reads TGTGCCAGCACAGGGGTGCCTGAAGCTTTCTTT.

This clonotype was found many times. The V call is TRBV7-2, the J call TRBJ2-7; TRBD1 agrees at 9 bases. The CDR3 spans 13 residues. Trimming removed 6 bases from V and 2 bases from J; junction bases left unmatched: 2. CDR1 is SGHTA, CDR2 FQGNSA, per germline. The CDR3: CASSRQGAYEQYF. The CDR3 DNA reads as TGTGCCAGCAGTAGACAGGGGGCCTACGAGCAGTACTTC.

The CDR3, as DNA: TGTGCCATCAGTTATACAGGGGAAGGCTACACCTTC. As protein: CAISYTGEGYTF. The chain carries TRBV10-3 and TRBJ1-2, with 7 positions matching TRBD1. This CDR3 has 12 amino acids. With V trimmed by 5 bases and J by 8 bases, 5 bases remained unmatched. CDR1 is ENHRY and CDR2 is SYGVKD in the germline V gene.

The chain combines TRBV20-1 with TRBJ2-5, with D perhaps given as TRBD1 or TRBD2 (6 bases each). CDR1 is DFQATT, CDR2 SNEGSKA, per germline (reference sequence). V gave up 3 bases and J gave up 5 bases, with 10 bases separating them. The CDR3 runs 12 residues. This chain's CDR3 is CSASQGRETQYF. In DNA, the CDR3 is TGCAGTGCTAGCCAGGGGAGGGAGACCCAGTACTTC.

This clonotype was counted a few times. The genes are TRBV18 and TRBJ1-2; D possibly corresponds to TRBD1 (6 bases). Trimming removed 3 bases from V and 5 bases from J, with 13 bases in between. The CDR3 covers 14 residues. In germline, CDR1 is KGHSH, CDR2 LQKENI. DNA of the CDR3: TGTGCCAGCTCACCCCAGGACAGTTTATATGGCTACACCTTC. Encoded protein: CASSPQDSLYGYTF.

This clonotype was counted between two and nine times. V and J are TRBV9 and TRBJ1-1; TRBD1 matches at 7 bases. Unmatched junction bases numbered 7, after V lost 0 bases and J lost 5 bases. The V gene's germline CDR1 is SGDLS and CDR2 YYNGEE. The CDR3 is 15 residues long. The CDR3 is CASSVEDPGGTEAFF. In nucleotides, the CDR3 is TGTGCCAGCAGCGTAGAAGATCCAGGGGGAACTGAAGCTTTCTTT.

This clonotype was picked up a small number of times. The V gene is TRBV10-3, the J gene TRBJ2-7; TRBD2 matches at 7 bases. The CDR3 is 13 residues long. The trim removed 7 bases at V and 1 base at J, leaving 4 bases unmatched. CDR1 is ENHRY and CDR2 is SYGVKD in the germline V gene. The CDR3 loop reads CAIKGRGSYEQYF. The CDR3 DNA follows: TGTGCCATCAAAGGGCGGGGGTCCTACGAGCAGTACTTC.

This clonotype was observed a few times. In DNA form, the CDR3 reads TGTGCCAGCAGCCCCGGTGGGGCGGGTACCAAAAACATTCAGTACTTC. Translating it yields CASSPGGAGTKNIQYF. The chain couples TRBV9 to TRBJ2-4; D may match TRBD1 or TRBD2 (5 bases each). Germline V lookup: CDR1 SGDLS, CDR2 YYNGEE. Trimming cost V 4 bases and J 2 bases, with 16 bases left between them. The CDR3 extends over 16 amino acids. The variable domain in full, with the rest retrieved from reference TRBV9 and TRBJ2-4, is DSGVTQTPKHLITATGQRVTLRCSPRSGDLSVYWYQQSLDQGLQFLIQYYNGEERAKGNILERFSAQQFPDLHSELNLSSLELGDSALYFCASSPGGAGTKNIQYFGAGTRLSVL.

The rearrangement uses TRBV29-1 and TRBJ2-3, with D tentatively TRBD2 (5 bases). CDR3 length: 13 amino acids. Between the trimmed V and J ends, which lost 5 bases and 0 bases, there was a span of 9 bases. Germline CDR1 and CDR2: SQVTM and ANQGSEA. The CDR3 here is CSVRESSTDTQYF. The CDR3 DNA reads as TGCAGCGTTCGGGAATCTAGCACAGATACGCAGTATTTT.

This clonotype was picked up a small number of times. The CDR3 loop reads CASSPGTGDLRAYYEQYF. CDR3 DNA sequence: TGCGCCAGCAGCCCCGGGACAGGGGACCTTAGAGCTTACTACGAGCAGTACTTC. The rearrangement joins TRBV4-1 to TRBJ2-7; TRBD1 agrees at 10 bases. V shed 4 bases, J shed 3 bases, and the junction held 15 bases outside the gene matches. In germline, CDR1 is MGHRA, CDR2 YSYEKL. The CDR3 extends over 18 amino acids.

This clonotype was seen at least ten times. The V gene is TRBV7-9, the J gene TRBJ1-1; TRBD1 agrees at 9 bases. V trimming: 10 bases; J trimming: 0 bases; junction bases outside the gene matches: 3. There are 13 residues in the CDR3. In germline, CDR1 is SEHNR, CDR2 FQNEAQ (reference sequence). This CDR3 reads CATGTGMNTEAFF. As DNA, the CDR3 is TGTGCCACCGGGACAGGGATGAACACTGAAGCTTTCTTT.

This clonotype has more than one count but fewer than ten. This chain joins TRBV20-1 and TRBJ1-1, with D unresolved. V dropped 2 bases and J dropped 0 bases, with 13 bases sitting between them. CDR3 length equals 15 residues. From germline, CDR1 is DFQATT and CDR2 SNEGSKA (reference sequence). The CDR3 region is CSARSQGSMNTEAFF. The CDR3 coding sequence is TGCAGTGCTAGATCGCAAGGTTCTATGAACACTGAAGCTTTCTTT.

This clonotype came up many times. CDR3 sequence: CASSRADTGINEQFF. The CDR3 nucleotides are TGCGCCAGCAGCAGAGCCGACACCGGTATCAATGAGCAGTTCTTC. The V call is TRBV5-1, the J call TRBJ2-1; D not resolved. Germline V gene lookup returns CDR1 SGHRS and CDR2 YFSETQ. V lost 4 bases and J lost 6, with 17 bases in between. The CDR3 consists of 15 residues.

This clonotype turned up a few times. The chain employs TRBV7-2 and TRBJ2-2; D ambiguous. Germline loops: CDR1 SGHTA, CDR2 FQGNSA. Deletions cut 5 bases from V and 6 bases from J, with 13 bases between. The CDR3 covers 14 residues. The CDR3 sequence: CASSPYRGSGELFF. The CDR3, as DNA: TGTGCCAGCAGCCCCTACAGAGGATCCGGGGAGCTGTTTTTT.

V is TRBV20-1 and J is TRBJ2-2; D is unclear. Trimming took 0 bases from V and 0 from J, leaving 11 bases between them. The germline V gene has CDR1 DFQATT and CDR2 SNEGSKA (reference sequence). The CDR3 has 16 residues. CDR3 sequence: CSARDFPGTNTGELFF. DNA for the CDR3: TGCAGTGCTAGAGATTTCCCGGGTACGAACACCGGGGAGCTGTTTTTT.

This chain uses TRBV5-1 with TRBJ1-1; TRBD1 aligns across 7 bases. Germline V gives CDR1 SGHRS, CDR2 YFSETQ. V shed 8 bases and J 1 base; nucleotides not matched to a gene: 8. The CDR3 runs to 14 residues. CDR3 in DNA: TGCGCCAGTCAAAACAGGGGAAGGAACACTGAAGCTTTCTTT. It encodes CASQNRGRNTEAFF.

The table lists this clonotype with a few counts. As DNA, the CDR3 is TGCGCCAGCAGCAGACCAGCGGGTACCTACAATGAGCAGTTCTTC. This encodes CASSRPAGTYNEQFF. The genes are TRBV5-1 and TRBJ2-1, with D maybe TRBD2 (6 bases). CDR1 is SGHRS and CDR2 is YFSETQ in the germline V gene. V lost 4 bases to trimming and J lost 2 bases, with 13 bases between them. The CDR3 runs 15 residues.

This clonotype was observed a few times. The chain joins TRBV12-3 or TRBV12-4 to TRBJ1-2; D remains ambiguous. The V and J ends lost 2 bases and 5 bases respectively, with 12 bases between them. This CDR3 is 14 amino acids long. In nucleotides, the CDR3 is TGTGCCAGCAGTTTAATTACGGACTTATATGGCTACACCTTC. It specifies CASSLITDLYGYTF.

The chain has TRBV5-1 and TRBJ2-1; 13 bases map to TRBD2. This CDR3 contains 18 residues. Germline V gene lookup returns CDR1 SGHRS and CDR2 YFSETQ. Trimming removed 3 bases from V and 1 base from J; junction bases left unmatched: 7. CDR3 amino acids: CASSWTSGGRPSYNEQFF. DNA of the CDR3: TGCGCCAGCAGCTGGACTAGCGGGGGCCGCCCGTCCTACAATGAGCAGTTCTTC.

Concerning this clonotype: One junction end disagrees with the germline gene, perhaps due to a read error. The chain combines TRBV7-8 with TRBJ2-2; 7 bases are shared with TRBD1. The CDR3 is 16 amino acids. Germline V lookup: CDR1 SGHVS, CDR2 FQNEAQ. This chain's CDR3 is CASSEHRGRNTGELVF. CDR3 nucleotides: TGTGCCAGCAGCGAACACAGGGGAAGGAACACCGGGGAGCTGGTTTTT.

The chain has TRBV9 and TRBJ2-3, with 11 positions matching TRBD2. The CDR3 loop spans 17 amino acids. The junction had 7 bases not matched to a gene; V was cut back by 2 bases and J by 2 bases. Germline assignment: CDR1 SGDLS and CDR2 YYNGEE. CDR3 nucleotides: TGTGCCAGCAGCGTGGTAAAACTAGCGGGAGACACAGATACGCAGTATTTT. It specifies CASSVVKLAGDTDTQYF.